The rows below give T cell receptor beta chains drawn from one sample of a study of cytomegalovirus exposure and HLA in healthy donors. Some clones are missing from TCRdb's copy, which holds only in-frame ones; the method was immunoSEQ multiplex PCR. This table has 120,000 or so clones, more than 75% appearing once. Sequencing was performed on PBMCs. These receptors were taken from a young man in good health and CMV-seronegative. Each CDR3 is given with its conserved first and last residue. A D gene is named only where the DNA matches it firmly. Rows give clone size only sometimes, using once, few, many, or a class for an expanded clone.

j_call	clone_size	d_call	v_call	cdr3_nt	cdr3_aa
TRBJ1-4	-	-	TRBV10-2	TGCGCCAGCAGGGACAGAACCAGCGAAAAACTGTTTTTT	CASRDRTSEKLFF
TRBJ2-1	-	-	TRBV5-4	TGTGCCAGCAGCTTGGTCACTAGCTCCTACAATGAGCAGTTCTTC	CASSLVTSSYNEQFF
TRBJ1-1	-	TRBD1	TRBV5-1	TGCGCCAGCAGCTTGAAGACAGGGCAATCTGAAGCTTTCTTT	CASSLKTGQSEAFF
TRBJ2-1	-	TRBD2	TRBV7-3	TGTGCCAGCAGCTTTAGCGGGGGCAGCTCCTACAATGAGCAGTTCTTC	CASSFSGGSSYNEQFF
TRBJ2-1	-	TRBD2	TRBV5-4	TGTGCCAGCAGCTTGGGGACTAGCGGGGTAGATGAGCAGTTCTTC	CASSLGTSGVDEQFF
TRBJ2-7	-	TRBD1	TRBV6-6	TGTGCCAGCAGTCCGGACAGGGGGCTAACGTACGAGCAGTACTTC	CASSPDRGLTYEQYF
TRBJ2-1	-	TRBD2	TRBV7-2	TGTGCCAGCAGCTATAGCGGGGGGAAAGTGGGAGAGCAGTTCTTC	CASSYSGGKVGEQFF
TRBJ1-2	-	TRBD1	TRBV9	TGTGCCAGCAGCCCCCGGGACAGGGGTCACCCGAACTATGGCTACACCTTC	CASSPRDRGHPNYGYTF
TRBJ2-3	-	TRBD2	TRBV2	TGTGCCAGCAGCTTTAGCGGGGGGGTCACAGATACGCAGTATTTT	CASSFSGGVTDTQYF
TRBJ2-5	-	TRBD2	TRBV5-6	TGTGCCAGCAGCTTGGGCCGACTAGCGGGGCAAGAGACCCAGTACTTC	CASSLGRLAGQETQYF
TRBJ1-1	-	-	TRBV7-6	TGTGCCAGCAGCTTATTAGCAGGGGAAAACATCGGCACTGAAGCTTTCTTT	CASSLLAGENIGTEAFF
TRBJ1-1	-	TRBD1	TRBV2	TGTGCCAGCAGTCTCCAGGGGGGGAACACTGAAGCTTTCTTT	CASSLQGGNTEAFF
TRBJ2-2	-	TRBD1	TRBV5-1	TGCGCCAGCAGCTGGGCCGGGACAGGACCCCTTGGGAACACCGGGGAGCTGTTTTTT	CASSWAGTGPLGNTGELFF
TRBJ1-2	-	TRBD1	TRBV6-5	TGTGCCAGCAGCGAGAGGGGGACAGCTCACTATGGCTACACCTTC	CASSERGTAHYGYTF
TRBJ2-5	-	TRBD1	TRBV15	TGTGCCACCCTTGAAGGGGGCGAAGGAGAGACCCAGTACTTC	CATLEGGEGETQYF
TRBJ1-1	few	TRBD1	TRBV19	TGTGCCAGTACCCGACAGGGGGCCCTTATGAACACTGAAGCTTTCTTT	CASTRQGALMNTEAFF
TRBJ2-2	-	TRBD2	TRBV7-9	TGTGCCAGCAGCTTAGCGGGGGGGAGCACCGGGGAGCTGTTTTTT	CASSLAGGSTGELFF
TRBJ2-7	-	-	TRBV6-5	TGTGCCGTTGCAGGGGCCTACGAGCAGTACTTC	CAVAGAYEQYF
TRBJ2-5	-	TRBD2	TRBV5-1	TGCGCCAGCAGCTTGGGGGGCCTCTTTGCGGGGGGCGACCAAGAGACCCAGTACTTC	CASSLGGLFAGGDQETQYF
TRBJ2-1	once	TRBD1	TRBV6-1	TGTGCCAGCAGCATTCCGGGACAGGGATCCAATGAGCAGTTCTTC	CASSIPGQGSNEQFF
TRBJ2-3	-	-	TRBV9	TGTGCCAGCAGCTGGGGGCAGGACCCCACAGATACGCAGTATTTT	CASSWGQDPTDTQYF
TRBJ1-5	-	TRBD1	TRBV7-2	TGTGCCAGCAGCTTAACACCCCCTCCAACAGGGGAACATCAGCCCCAGCATTTT	CASSLTPPPTGEHQPQHF
TRBJ2-5	-	TRBD2	TRBV2	TGTGCCAGCTTAGGGCTAGCGGGGGTCCTTTTTCAGTACTTC	CASLGLAGVLFQYF
TRBJ1-6	-	-	TRBV19	TGTGCCAGTTCCGACAACCGGGGATCACCCCTCCACTTT	CASSDNRGSPLHF
TRBJ2-7	-	-	TRBV7-2	TGTGCCAGCAGCGTAGGGACTGGTTTGGAGCAGTACTTC	CASSVGTGLEQYF
TRBJ1-1	-	-	TRBV18	TGTGCCAGCTCACCATTGCGAGATATAAACACTGAAGCTTTCTTT	CASSPLRDINTEAFF
TRBJ1-1	-	-	TRBV4-2	TGTGCCAGCAGCCAAGGGGCGGGGGGGCCCCGTATGAACACTGAAGCTTTCTTT	CASSQGAGGPRMNTEAFF
TRBJ2-5	-	-	TRBV5-1	TGCGCCAGCAGCTTGGGAGAAATGGAGACCCAGTACTTC	CASSLGEMETQYF
TRBJ1-5	-	-	TRBV6-6	TGTGCCAGCAGTTACAGAGGTTCTAGCAATCAGCCCCAGCATTTT	CASSYRGSSNQPQHF
TRBJ1-1	-	TRBD1	TRBV5-4	TGTGCCAGCAGCTCCTACTTACAGGGGGGCACTGAAGCTTTCTTT	CASSSYLQGGTEAFF